Given below is one T cell receptor (beta chain) in context. Its antigen remains unknown. At one end the junction does not follow the germline gene, possibly because of a read error. Additional DNA sequences in this sample encode the identical CDR3. These data are taken from a study of graft-versus-host responses after intestinal transplantation. The overall study: Each of the recipients got a multivisceral, liver-intestinal, or isolated intestinal transplant. Anti-thymocyte globulin served as induction for all recipients, who then took tacrolimus and steroids for about three years.

This CDR3 contains 14 residues. CDR1 and CDR2 from the germline V gene are MDHEN and SYDVKM. Assay: immunoSEQ multiplex PCR; the TCRdb copy retains only in-frame clones and omits some. The sample lists some 150,000 clones; about 93% were seen once. V usage is TRBV28 and J usage is TRBJ2-3; D is ambiguous. The receptor was isolated from a human donor who received an intestinal transplant. This sample comprised unstimulated CD4+ T cells sorted from spleen or lymph node cells, obtained before intestinal transplant. The CDR3 reads CASSFLGGTDTQYF. CDR3 DNA: TGTGCCAGCAGTTTCCTGGGCGGCACAGATACGCAATATTTT.